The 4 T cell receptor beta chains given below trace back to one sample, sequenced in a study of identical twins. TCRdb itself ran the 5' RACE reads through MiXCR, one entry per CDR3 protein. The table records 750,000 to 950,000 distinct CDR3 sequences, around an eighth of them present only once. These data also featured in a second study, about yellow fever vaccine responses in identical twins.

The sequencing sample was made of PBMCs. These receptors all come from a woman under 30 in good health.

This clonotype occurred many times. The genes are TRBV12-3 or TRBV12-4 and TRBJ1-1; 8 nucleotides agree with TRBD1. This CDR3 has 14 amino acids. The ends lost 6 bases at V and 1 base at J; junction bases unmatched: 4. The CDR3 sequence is CASRWTGSNTEAFF. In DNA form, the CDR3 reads TGTGCCAGCAGGTGGACAGGGTCGAACACTGAAGCTTTCTTT.

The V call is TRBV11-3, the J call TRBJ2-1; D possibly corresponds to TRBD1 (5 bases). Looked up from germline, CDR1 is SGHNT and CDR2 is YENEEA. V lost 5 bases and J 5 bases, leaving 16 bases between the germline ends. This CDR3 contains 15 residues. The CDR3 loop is CASSPSRGTDNEQFF. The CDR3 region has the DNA TGTGCCAGCAGCCCCTCAAGGGGAACCGACAATGAGCAGTTCTTC.

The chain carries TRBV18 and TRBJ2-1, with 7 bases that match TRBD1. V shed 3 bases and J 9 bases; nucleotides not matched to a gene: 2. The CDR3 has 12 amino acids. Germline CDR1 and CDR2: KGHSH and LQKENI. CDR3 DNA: TGTGCCAGCTCACCGACAGGGTTTGAGCAGTTCTTC. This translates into CASSPTGFEQFF.

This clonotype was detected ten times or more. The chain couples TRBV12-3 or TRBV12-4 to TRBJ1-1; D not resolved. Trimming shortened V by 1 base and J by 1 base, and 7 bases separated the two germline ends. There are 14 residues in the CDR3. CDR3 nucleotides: TGTGCCAGCAGTTTAGTCCCGGAGAACACTGAAGCTTTCTTT. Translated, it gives CASSLVPENTEAFF.